This T cell receptor (beta chain) was sequenced in a study of spatial heterogeneity in lung cancer. The wider study: Raw sequencing reads included, on average, more than eight appearances of each unique TCR and UMI combination.

This clonotype was counted at least ten times. In the library, each TCR cDNA molecule bore its own unique molecular identifier. TCRdb itself ran the 5' RACE reads through MiXCR, one entry per CDR3 protein. The repertoire holds 60,000 to 75,000 distinct CDR3 sequences, with nearly 6.5% as singletons. Time point specified: sample taken at primary tumor resection. The donors comprised approximately 72 untreated early-stage non-small cell lung cancer patients. The study sequenced unsorted whole RNA from tumor, nontumor lung or frozen PBMC. The CDR3 runs to 15 residues. The germline CDR1 and CDR2 sequences are SNHLY and FYNNEI. V lost 8 bases, J lost 2 bases, and 16 bases lay in between.

This sequence was found in a female donor with early-stage non-small cell lung cancer. This material consisted of PBMCs, taken at surgery. The gene calls are TRBV2 and TRBJ2-1; D is unresolved. The DNA for the CDR3 is TGTGCCAGCCTCGCAGCCTCCGGCCCCTACAATGAGCAGTTCTTC. Translated: CASLAASGPYNEQFF.